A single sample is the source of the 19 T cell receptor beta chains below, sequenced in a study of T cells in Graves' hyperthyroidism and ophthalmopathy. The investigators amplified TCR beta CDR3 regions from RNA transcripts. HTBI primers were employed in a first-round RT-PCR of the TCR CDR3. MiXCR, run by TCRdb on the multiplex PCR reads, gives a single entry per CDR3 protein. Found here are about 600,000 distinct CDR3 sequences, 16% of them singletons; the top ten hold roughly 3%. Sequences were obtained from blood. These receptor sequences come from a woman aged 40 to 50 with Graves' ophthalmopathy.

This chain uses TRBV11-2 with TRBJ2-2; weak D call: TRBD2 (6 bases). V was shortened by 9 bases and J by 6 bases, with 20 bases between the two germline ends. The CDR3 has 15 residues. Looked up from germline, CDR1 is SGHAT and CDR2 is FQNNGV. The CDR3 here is CARDSGSAGSGELFF. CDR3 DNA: TGTGCCAGAGACAGTGGGAGCGCGGGGTCCGGGGAGCTGTTTTTT.

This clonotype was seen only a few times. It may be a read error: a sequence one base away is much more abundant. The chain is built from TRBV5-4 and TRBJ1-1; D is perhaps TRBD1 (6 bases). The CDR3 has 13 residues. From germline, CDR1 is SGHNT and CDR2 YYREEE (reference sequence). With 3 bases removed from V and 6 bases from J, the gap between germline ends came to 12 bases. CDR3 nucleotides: TGTGCCAGCAGCTCCACGGGGGGCTCTGAAGCTTTCTTT. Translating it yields CASSSTGGSEAFF. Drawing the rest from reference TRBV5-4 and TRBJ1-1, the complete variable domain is ETGVTQSPTHLIKTRGQQVTLRCSSQSGHNTVSWYQQALGQGPQFIFQYYREEENGRGNFPPRFSGLQFPNYSSELNVNALELDDSALYLCASSSTGGSEAFFGQGTRLTVV.

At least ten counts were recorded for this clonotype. The CDR3 bases are TGTGCCAGCAGCGTGACAGTCCAGAACACTGAAGCTTTCTTT. It translates to CASSVTVQNTEAFF. The chain carries TRBV9 and TRBJ1-1; TRBD1 is a possible D gene (5 bases). The CDR3 has 14 residues. The V and J ends lost 2 bases and 1 base respectively, with 9 bases between them. CDR1 SGDLS and CDR2 YYNGEE come from the germline V gene.

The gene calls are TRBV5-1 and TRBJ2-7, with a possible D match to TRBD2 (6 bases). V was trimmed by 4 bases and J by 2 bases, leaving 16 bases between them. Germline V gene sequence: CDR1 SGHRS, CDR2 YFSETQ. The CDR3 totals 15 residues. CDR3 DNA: TGCGCCAGCAGCCCCCGTAGCGGAGAAGCCTACGAGCAGTACTTC. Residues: CASSPRSGEAYEQYF.

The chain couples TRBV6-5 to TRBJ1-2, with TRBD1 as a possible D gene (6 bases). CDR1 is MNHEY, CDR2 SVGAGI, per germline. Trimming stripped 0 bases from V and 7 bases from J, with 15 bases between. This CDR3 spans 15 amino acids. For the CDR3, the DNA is TGTGCCAGCAGTTACTCGGTCCTGGGGGGCACTGGCTACACCTTC. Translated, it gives CASSYSVLGGTGYTF.

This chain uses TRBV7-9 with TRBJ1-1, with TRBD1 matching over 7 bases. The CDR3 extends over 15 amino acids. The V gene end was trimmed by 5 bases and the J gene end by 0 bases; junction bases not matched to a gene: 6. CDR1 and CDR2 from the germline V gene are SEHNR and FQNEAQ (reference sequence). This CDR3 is CASSHRDSMNTEAFF. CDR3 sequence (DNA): TGTGCCAGCAGCCACCGGGACAGCATGAACACTGAAGCTTTCTTT.

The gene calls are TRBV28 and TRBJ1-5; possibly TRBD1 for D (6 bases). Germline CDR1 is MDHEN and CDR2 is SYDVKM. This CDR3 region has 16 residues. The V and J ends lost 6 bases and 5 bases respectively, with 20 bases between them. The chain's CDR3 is CASSPLSGAIHQPQHF. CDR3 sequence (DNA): TGTGCCAGCAGCCCTCTATCGGGGGCGATCCATCAGCCCCAGCATTTT.

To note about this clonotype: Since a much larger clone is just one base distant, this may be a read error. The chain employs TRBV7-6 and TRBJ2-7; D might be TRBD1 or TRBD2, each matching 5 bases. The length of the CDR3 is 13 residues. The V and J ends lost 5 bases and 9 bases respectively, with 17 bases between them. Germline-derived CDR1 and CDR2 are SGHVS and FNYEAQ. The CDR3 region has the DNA TGTGCCAGCAGCCCATTGAGGGGCGACGGGCAGTACTTC. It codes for CASSPLRGDGQYF.

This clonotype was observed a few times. As DNA, the CDR3 is TGTGCCAGCAGTTTAGAGGTGGGGTATGGCTACACCTTC. Translation gives CASSLEVGYGYTF. The rearrangement uses TRBV12-3 or TRBV12-4 and TRBJ1-2; no clear D gene. There are 13 residues in the CDR3. V was pared by 1 base and J by 5 bases, with 8 bases between.

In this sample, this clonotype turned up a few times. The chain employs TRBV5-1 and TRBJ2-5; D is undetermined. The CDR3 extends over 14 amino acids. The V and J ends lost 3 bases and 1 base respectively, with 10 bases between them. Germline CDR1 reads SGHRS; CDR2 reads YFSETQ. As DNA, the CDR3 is TGCGCCAGCAGCTACCAGGCGACCCAAGAGACCCAGTACTTC. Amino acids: CASSYQATQETQYF.

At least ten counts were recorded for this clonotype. For the CDR3, the DNA is TGTGCCAGCAGTTTATTGACTAGCGGGACATTGCTAATACAAGAGACCCAGTACTTC. Amino acid sequence: CASSLLTSGTLLIQETQYF. The chain has TRBV12-3 or TRBV12-4 and TRBJ2-5; 11 nucleotides agree with TRBD2. This CDR3 is 19 amino acids long. V was clipped by 2 bases and J by 2 bases; unmatched bases: 13.

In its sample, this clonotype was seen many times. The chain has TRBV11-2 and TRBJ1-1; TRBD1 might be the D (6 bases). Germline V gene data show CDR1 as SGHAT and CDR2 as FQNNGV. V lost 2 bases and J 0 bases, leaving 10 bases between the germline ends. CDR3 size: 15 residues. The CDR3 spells CASSLTGIMNTEAFF. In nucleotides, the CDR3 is TGTGCCAGCAGCTTAACAGGGATCATGAACACTGAAGCTTTCTTT.

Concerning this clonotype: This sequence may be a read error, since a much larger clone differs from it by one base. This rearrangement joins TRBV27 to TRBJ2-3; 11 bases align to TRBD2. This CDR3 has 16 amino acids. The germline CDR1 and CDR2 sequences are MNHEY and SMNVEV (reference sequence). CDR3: CVSSSLAGGSTDTQYF. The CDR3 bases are TGTGTCAGCAGTTCATTAGCGGGAGGGTCCACAGATACGCAGTATTTT.

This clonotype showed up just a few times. The DNA for the CDR3 is TGTGCCAGTAGTATAGATCGAGGGGGGGGGCAGTTCTTC. Translating it yields CASSIDRGGGQFF. The rearrangement links TRBV19 to TRBJ2-1; D perhaps matches TRBD2 (7 bases). The CDR3 extends over 13 amino acids. Germline CDR1 reads LNHDA; CDR2 reads SQIVND (reference sequence). The germline V and J ends were trimmed by 0 bases and 12 bases, with 12 bases remaining between them.

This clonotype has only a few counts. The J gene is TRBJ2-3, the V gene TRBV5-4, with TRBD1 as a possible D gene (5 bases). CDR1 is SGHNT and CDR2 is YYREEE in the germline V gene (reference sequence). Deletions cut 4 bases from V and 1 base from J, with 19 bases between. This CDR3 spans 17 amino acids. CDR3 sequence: CASSRVGLGLGTDTQYF. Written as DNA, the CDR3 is TGTGCCAGCAGCCGGGTCGGTTTGGGGCTTGGCACAGATACGCAGTATTTT.

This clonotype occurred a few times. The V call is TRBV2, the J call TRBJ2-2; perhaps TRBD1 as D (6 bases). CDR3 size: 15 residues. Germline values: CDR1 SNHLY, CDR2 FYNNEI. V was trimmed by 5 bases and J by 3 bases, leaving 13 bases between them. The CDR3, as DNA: TGTGCCAGCAGTACACAGGGACCCGACACCGGGGAGCTGTTTTTT. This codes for CASSTQGPDTGELFF.

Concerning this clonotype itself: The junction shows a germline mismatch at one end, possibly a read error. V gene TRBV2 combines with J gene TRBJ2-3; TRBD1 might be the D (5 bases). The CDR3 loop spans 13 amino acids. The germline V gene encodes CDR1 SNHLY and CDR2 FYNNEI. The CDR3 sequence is CASSDRGTVTQYF. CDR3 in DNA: TGTGCCAGCAGTGATAGGGGAACAGTTACGCAGTATTTT.

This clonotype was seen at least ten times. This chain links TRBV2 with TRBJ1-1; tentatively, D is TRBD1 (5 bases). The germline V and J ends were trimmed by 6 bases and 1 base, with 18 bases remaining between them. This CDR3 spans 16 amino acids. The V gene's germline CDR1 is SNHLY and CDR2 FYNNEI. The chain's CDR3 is CASRPGTTRRNTEAFF. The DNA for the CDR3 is TGTGCCAGCAGACCCGGGACGACGAGAAGGAACACTGAAGCTTTCTTT.

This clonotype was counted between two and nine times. As DNA, the CDR3 is TGTGCCAGTAGTCGACCCTCGACAGGGGGCGAAGGCTACACCTTC. It codes for CASSRPSTGGEGYTF. The chain is built from TRBV19 and TRBJ1-2; 10 nucleotides match TRBD1. Trimming at V came to 5 bases and at J to 8 bases, leaving 11 bases not matched to a gene. CDR3 length: 15 amino acids. CDR1 LNHDA and CDR2 SQIVND come from the germline V gene (reference sequence). Full variable domain (rest looked up from reference TRBV19 and TRBJ1-2): DGGITQSPKYLFRKEGQNVTLSCEQNLNHDAMYWYRQDPGQGLRLIYYSQIVNDFQKGDIAEGYSVSREKKESFPLTVTSAQKNPTAFYLCASSRPSTGGEGYTFGSGTRLTVV.